This section outlines one TCR beta chain sequence together with its context. Its antigen is still unknown. Before any sequencing was done, the ViraFEST assay used viral peptide pools to expand antigen-specific CD4+ T cells. Subsequent to a culture period of approximately 11 days, CD4+ T cells were isolated. The vaccine given was either BNT162b2 or mRNA-1273, in two doses. The sample is drawn from a study of vaccination effects on CD4 cells after COVID-19. Turning to the study itself: Samples were taken post-vaccine, and their median timing was 72 days after the second dose.

Sequenced by immunoSEQ multiplex PCR; TCRdb stores in-frame clones only, minus some. Among 20,000 to 30,000 clones, about 80% were seen once, and the ten largest hold about 6.5%. Unmatched junction bases numbered 11, after V lost 5 bases and J lost 5 bases. The CDR3 extends over 16 amino acids. Germline loops: CDR1 SGHAT, CDR2 FQNNGV. The sequence derives from a human donor who received a COVID-19 vaccine. Some clones in this sample may be carry-over from other donors' samples. Here the sequenced sample was CD4+ T cells from PBMCs cultured with SARS-CoV-2 spike peptides, taken after COVID-19 vaccination. This chain connects TRBV11-2 to TRBJ2-1; 8 bases align to TRBD1. This chain's CDR3 is CASSPGPGQDNNEQFF. The CDR3 DNA reads TGTGCCAGCAGCCCCGGCCCGGGACAGGACAACAATGAGCAGTTCTTC.